Below are 8 T cell receptor beta chains sequenced from a single sample in a study of regulatory T cells in long-lasting Graves disease. According to the study, TCR beta libraries were built with iRepertoire HTBI primers and CDR3-region Arm-PCR. Using its own MiXCR run on the multiplex PCR reads, TCRdb lists one record per CDR3 protein. The data hold 350,000 to 450,000 distinct CDR3 sequences, with less than 25% observed a single time. Time point denoted: persistent/refractory GD, antithyroid drugs over 5 years with positive TRAb. TCR sequences were obtained from RNA taken from PBMCs. This specimen consisted of peripheral blood mononuclear cells (PBMCs), obtained when the disease was refractory, from a patient treated with antithyroid drugs. Source of these receptors: a female donor with Graves disease.

This rearrangement joins TRBV7-9 to TRBJ1-4; 9 bases line up with TRBD1. The CDR3 totals 17 residues. J was trimmed by 6 bases and V by 0 bases; bases with no gene match: 8. Germline CDR1 reads SEHNR; CDR2 reads FQNEAQ (reference sequence). CDR3 amino acids: CASSLAKGQGRDEKLFF. CDR3 bases: TGTGCCAGCAGCTTAGCCAAGGGACAGGGAAGGGATGAAAAACTGTTTTTT.

This clonotype turned up a few times. This chain connects TRBV15 to TRBJ1-1; TRBD1 might be the D (6 bases). Trimming shortened V by 6 bases and J by 5 bases, and 13 bases separated the two germline ends. CDR3 size: 13 residues. Germline lookup yields CDR1 LNHNV and CDR2 YYDKDF (reference sequence). CDR3 amino acids: CATSTGSLTEAFF. The CDR3 DNA follows: TGTGCCACCAGTACAGGGTCTCTGACTGAAGCTTTCTTT.

The sample holds many counts of this clonotype. This chain links TRBV30 with TRBJ2-4, with 7 bases aligning to TRBD2. The J segment lost 10 bases and the V segment lost 0 bases, leaving 0 bases of the junction unmatched. CDR1 and CDR2 from the germline V gene are GTSNPN and SVGIG (reference sequence). The CDR3 has 11 residues. The CDR3 loop is CAWSVGGIQYF. The CDR3 coding sequence is TGTGCCTGGAGTGTCGGGGGGATTCAGTACTTC.

The gene calls are TRBV27 and TRBJ2-5, with D possibly being TRBD1 (5 bases). The CDR3 is 15 residues long. CDR1 MNHEY and CDR2 SMNVEV come from the germline V gene (reference sequence). The V gene lost 0 bases and the J gene lost 7 bases, with 15 bases spanning the gap. CDR3 sequence (DNA): TGTGCCAGCAGTTTATCGGGCCAGACAGTGTCGACCCAGTACTTC. Protein product: CASSLSGQTVSTQYF.

About this clonotype itself: A much bigger clone sits one base away, suggesting this may be a read error. The rearrangement links TRBV28 to TRBJ2-7, with TRBD2 as a possible D gene (6 bases). Germline-derived CDR1 and CDR2 are MDHEN and SYDVKM. The CDR3 is 17 amino acids. Trimming removed 8 bases from V and 2 bases from J, with 25 bases in between. DNA for the CDR3: TGTGCCAGCGGGGGGTTCAGGCCATCTAGCCAACCCTACGAGCAGTACTTC. Translating it yields CASGGFRPSSQPYEQYF.

The chain uses TRBV7-2 and TRBJ2-7; 7 nucleotides agree with TRBD1. The CDR3 covers 14 residues. V was pared by 5 bases and J by 3 bases, with 7 bases of the junction left unmatched. The germline CDR1 and CDR2 sequences are SGHTA and FQGNSA. CDR3 in DNA: TGTACCAGCAGCCCTGCCGGGACAGACTACGAGCAGTACTTC. This sequence encodes CTSSPAGTDYEQYF.

This clonotype was picked up a small number of times. CDR3 bases: TGTGCCAGCAGTGAACAAGGAACCGGGGAGCTGTTTTTT. As protein: CASSEQGTGELFF. V usage is TRBV6-1 and J usage is TRBJ2-2; the D is unclear. The V gene's germline CDR1 is MNHNS and CDR2 SASEGT. The CDR3 contains 13 residues. V lost 2 bases and J 5 bases, leaving 6 bases between the germline ends.

At least ten counts were recorded for this clonotype. V and J are TRBV20-1 and TRBJ2-5; possibly TRBD2 for D (6 bases). Germline V gene lookup returns CDR1 DFQATT and CDR2 SNEGSKA (reference sequence). V lost 4 bases, J lost 5 bases, and 14 bases lay in between. The CDR3 covers 13 residues. CDR3 sequence reads: CSAKDPGRETQYF. CDR3 nucleotide sequence: TGCAGTGCTAAGGACCCAGGGAGGGAGACCCAGTACTTC.